These 2 T cell receptor beta chains came from one sample sequenced in a study of naive and memory T cell subsets. The beta constant-region primer was an equimolar mix of two oligonucleotides covering TRBC1 and TRBC2. Four rounds of PCR amplified the ligated cDNA using nested alpha and beta constant-region primers plus SP2. TCRdb redid the calling of the UMI-ligation and nested PCR reads with MiXCR, one entry per CDR3 protein. The sample lists roughly 80,000 distinct CDR3 sequences; over 9% were seen once. The sample consisted of naive CD8+ T cells from blood. These receptors came from a human donor in good health.

The V gene is TRBV4-1, the J gene TRBJ1-5; D unresolved. The germline V gene encodes CDR1 MGHRA and CDR2 YSYEKL. V was pared by 0 bases and J by 0 bases, with 6 bases between. This CDR3 is 15 amino acids long. The CDR3 DNA sequence: TGCGCCAGCAGCCAAGAAGGTTATAGCAATCAGCCCCAGCATTTT. As protein: CASSQEGYSNQPQHF.

This clonotype was detected a few times. This chain connects TRBV14 to TRBJ2-1; D ambiguous. The CDR3 extends over 20 amino acids. Germline V gene lookup returns CDR1 SGHDN and CDR2 FVKESK. V lost 3 bases to trimming and J lost 9 bases, with 33 bases between them. CDR3 protein: CASSQGNQAPIANLIGEQFF. The CDR3 DNA is TGTGCCAGCAGCCAGGGGAACCAGGCCCCCATAGCCAACCTAATAGGTGAGCAGTTCTTC.